A selection of T cell receptor beta chains follows, all from one sample in a study of a mutant IDH1 vaccine in newly diagnosed glioma. For these TCRs, the target antigens are not known. Produced via immunoSEQ multiplex PCR; TCRdb's table is partial and in-frame only. This table holds roughly 60,000 clones, around 80% found once. This specimen was PBMCs, taken from a glioma patient whose treatment included an IDH1 peptide vaccine. Receptor source: a woman between 45 and 60 years old with glioma. CDR3s include the opening cysteine and the closing phenylalanine or tryptophan. Fields, in order: V gene, J gene, clone size, D gene, CDR3 protein, CDR3 DNA. D genes are given only for firm matches. A row's size may be missing; if present it is once, few, many or a size class.

>TRBV7-2|TRBJ1-6|-|-
CASSSTGGWDSPLHF
TGTGCCAGCAGCTCGACGGGGGGCTGGGATTCACCCCTCCACTTT
>TRBV18|TRBJ1-5|-|-
CASSPPGGGGNQPQHF
TGTGCCAGCTCACCACCGGGGGGGGGTGGTAATCAGCCCCAGCATTTT
>TRBV7-9|TRBJ2-7|-|-
CASSPRRDRSSYEQYF
TGTGCCAGCAGCCCTCGCCGGGACCGAAGTTCCTACGAGCAGTACTTC
>TRBV9|TRBJ2-3|-|TRBD1
CASSGGGDLVFTDTQYF
TGTGCCAGCAGCGGAGGGGGCGATTTAGTGTTCACAGATACGCAGTATTTT
>TRBV7-2|TRBJ1-5|few|TRBD1
CASSSQTGISQPQHF
TGTGCCAGCAGCTCCCAGACAGGGATTAGTCAGCCCCAGCATTTT
>TRBV29-1|TRBJ1-2|-|-
CSVGGSGRRRYGYTF
TGCAGCGTTGGGGGAAGCGGCAGGAGGCGTTATGGCTACACCTTC
>TRBV7-9|TRBJ2-7|-|-
CASSLAAPYEQYF
TGTGCCAGCAGCCTAGCTGCTCCCTACGAGCAGTACTTC
>TRBV5-1|TRBJ1-2|-|-
CASSSNYVQSYYGYTF
TGCGCCAGCAGCTCGAATTACGTACAGAGCTACTATGGCTACACCTTC
>TRBV9|TRBJ2-1|-|-
CASSVGRGDGNEQFF
TGTGCCAGCAGCGTAGGCAGGGGTGACGGAAATGAGCAGTTCTTC
>TRBV6-1|TRBJ2-7|-|-
CASSDSYEQYF
TGTGCCAGCAGTGACAGCTACGAGCAGTACTTC
>TRBV7-6|TRBJ2-2|-|TRBD1
CASSFSDRGNTGELFF
TGTGCCAGCAGCTTCTCGGACAGGGGGAACACCGGGGAGCTGTTTTTT
>TRBV5-4|TRBJ2-1|-|-
CASSPPRGLSYNEQFF
TGTGCCAGCAGCCCACCACGCGGATTATCCTACAATGAGCAGTTCTTC
>TRBV27|TRBJ2-7|once|-
CASSRQGEQYF
TGTGCCAGCAGTCGCCAAGGGGAGCAGTACTTC
>TRBV29-1|TRBJ1-2|-|-
CSVPRSGREGYTF
TGCAGCGTCCCCAGGTCGGGGCGGGAGGGCTACACCTTC
>TRBV27|TRBJ2-4|-|TRBD1
CASSSGQGIGIQYF
TGTGCCAGCAGTTCAGGACAGGGGATTGGCATTCAGTACTTC
>TRBV5-6|TRBJ1-5|-|-
CASSLGNSNQPQHF
TGTGCCAGCAGCCTCGGGAATAGCAATCAGCCCCAGCATTTT
>TRBV28|TRBJ1-2|-|TRBD1
CASSQQGAGYGYTF
TGTGCCAGCAGTCAACAGGGGGCGGGCTATGGCTACACCTTC
>TRBV6-6|TRBJ2-1|-|-
CASKGAEDYNEQFF
TGTGCCAGTAAGGGAGCGGAGGACTACAATGAGCAGTTCTTC
>TRBV7-6|TRBJ2-3|-|TRBD2
CASSARGVEAYTQYF
TGTGCCAGCAGCGCGCGGGGGGTCGAGGCGTATACGCAGTATTTT
>TRBV6-5|TRBJ2-5|-|TRBD1
CASSQPGQGGETQYF
TGTGCCAGCAGTCAGCCGGGACAGGGAGGAGAGACCCAGTACTTC
>TRBV7-2|TRBJ2-3|-|-
CASSREGGRSTDTQYF
TGTGCCAGCAGCCGAGAGGGGGGGCGGAGCACAGATACGCAGTATTTT
>TRBV27|TRBJ1-3|-|TRBD1
CASSAGQFSGNTIYF
TGTGCCAGCAGTGCGGGACAGTTCTCTGGAAACACCATATATTTT
>TRBV4-1|TRBJ1-5|-|-
CASSQIGSNQPQHF
TGCGCCAGCAGCCAAATAGGTAGCAATCAGCCCCAGCATTTT
>TRBV5-1|TRBJ1-4|-|-
CASSPRQEGNEKLFF
TGCGCCAGCAGCCCCCGACAGGAAGGCAATGAAAAACTGTTTTTT
>TRBV6-1|TRBJ1-6|-|-
CASSVKGTQNSYNSPLHF
TGTGCCAGCAGTGTTAAGGGGACACAGAACTCCTATAATTCACCCCTCCACTTT
>TRBV28|TRBJ2-1|-|-
CASFSGVSYNEQFF
TGTGCCAGCTTTTCGGGGGTCTCCTACAATGAGCAGTTCTTC
>TRBV19|TRBJ1-4|few|-
CASSRQNGGEKLFF
TGTGCCAGTAGCCGACAGAACGGCGGAGAAAAACTGTTTTTT
>TRBV27|TRBJ1-1|-|TRBD1
CASRDRANTEAFF
TGTGCCAGCAGGGACAGGGCGAACACTGAAGCTTTCTTT
>TRBV7-2|TRBJ2-3|-|-
CASSLTHADTQYF
TGTGCCAGCAGCCTGACCCATGCCGATACGCAGTATTTT
>TRBV7-9|TRBJ1-1|-|-
CASSPRELRSNTEAFF
TGTGCCAGCAGCCCCCGAGAATTGAGGAGTAACACTGAAGCTTTCTTT
>TRBV7-2|TRBJ1-3|-|-
CASSLAGDVPEGNTIYF
TGTGCCAGCAGCTTAGCCGGGGACGTCCCTGAGGGGAACACCATATATTTT
>TRBV10-3|TRBJ2-7|-|-
CAISERISYEQYF
TGTGCCATCAGTGAGCGCATTTCCTACGAGCAGTACTTC
>TRBV27|TRBJ1-4|-|-
CASSGRGLEKLFF
TGTGCCAGCAGTGGAAGGGGACTTGAAAAACTGTTTTTT
>TRBV4-1|TRBJ2-5|-|-
CASSQERRQETQYF
TGCGCCAGCAGCCAAGAAAGGCGCCAAGAGACCCAGTACTTC
>TRBV4-3|TRBJ2-6|few|-
CASSQELGSGANVLTF
TGCGCCAGCAGCCAGGAATTGGGATCTGGGGCCAACGTCCTGACTTTC
>TRBV5-1|TRBJ1-2|-|-
CASSLEGGDYGYTF
TGCGCCAGCAGCTTGGAAGGGGGTGACTATGGCTACACCTTC
>TRBV9|TRBJ1-6|-|-
CASSHRGGDSPLHF
TGTGCCAGCAGCCACCGGGGGGGGGACTCACCCCTCCACTTT
>TRBV19|TRBJ1-1|-|-
CASSINTGMNTEAFF
TGTGCCAGTAGTATAAATACAGGGATGAACACTGAAGCTTTCTTT
>TRBV18|TRBJ2-3|-|TRBD2
CATSSRRGGPTDTQYF
TGTGCCACCTCGAGTAGGCGGGGGGGCCCAACAGATACGCAGTATTTT
>TRBV5-6|TRBJ2-5|-|-
CASSLDRFTMEETQYF
TGTGCCAGCAGCTTGGACCGCTTCACAATGGAGGAGACCCAGTACTTC
>TRBV2|TRBJ2-1|-|-
CASTRDGDYNEQFF
TGTGCCAGCACCCGAGACGGAGACTACAATGAGCAGTTCTTC
>TRBV10-3|TRBJ2-5|-|TRBD1
CAISARQGPETQYF
TGTGCCATCAGTGCCCGACAGGGCCCAGAGACCCAGTACTTC
>TRBV27|TRBJ2-7|-|-
CASSQTGPPLEQYF
TGTGCCAGCAGTCAGACAGGACCCCCGTTGGAGCAGTACTTC
>TRBV5-6|TRBJ2-1|-|-
CASSLGFRAMGYDEQFF
TGTGCCAGCAGCTTGGGGTTCAGGGCGATGGGTTACGATGAGCAGTTCTTC
>TRBV5-1|TRBJ2-3|-|TRBD2
CASSPGTSGGRTDTQYF
TGCGCCAGCAGTCCCGGGACTAGCGGGGGGCGCACAGATACGCAGTATTTT
>TRBV21-1|TRBJ1-3|-|-
CASSKVLPGAGNTIYF
TGTGCCAGCAGCAAAGTCCTACCAGGGGCTGGAAACACCATATATTTT
>TRBV5-1|TRBJ1-2|-|TRBD1
CASSLGQGGGYTF
TGCGCCAGCAGCTTGGGACAGGGAGGAGGCTACACCTTC
>TRBV19|TRBJ1-1|-|-
CVTSWGTEAFF
TGTGTCACGTCCTGGGGGACTGAAGCTTTCTTT
>TRBV5-5|TRBJ1-2|-|TRBD1
CASSPDRGESLGYTF
TGTGCCAGCAGCCCGGACAGGGGGGAATCGCTTGGCTACACCTTC
>TRBV15|TRBJ2-5|-|TRBD2
CATSRELAGGPWFETQYF
TGTGCCACCAGCAGAGAACTAGCGGGGGGGCCGTGGTTTGAGACCCAGTACTTC